Listed below are T cell receptor beta chains from one sample, sequenced in a study of vaccination effects on CD4 cells after COVID-19. No antigen has been identified for these receptors. Sequencing was performed with immunoSEQ multiplex PCR; in TCRdb, only in-frame clones are kept and a portion is missing. The data contain 35,000 to 45,000 clones, 73% of them singletons. This sample comprised CD4+ T cells from PBMCs cultured with a peptide pool, obtained before COVID-19 vaccination. The receptors were gathered from a human donor who had a prior SARS-CoV-2 infection. The CDR3 runs from the conserved cysteine through the conserved F or W. D genes are given only for firm matches. Clone size is shown for a subset of rows, as once, few, many or a class of expanded clone.

size: NA
J: TRBJ2-5
D: NA
V: TRBV12-3/TRBV12-4
DNA: TGTGCCAGCAGTACCACAGGACGGGAGACCCAGTACTTC
CDR3: CASSTTGRETQYF

size: NA
J: TRBJ1-1
D: NA
V: TRBV3-1/TRBV3-2
DNA: TGTGCCAGCAGCCAAGAGGGGGGGAATGAAGCTTTCTTT
CDR3: CASSQEGGNEAFF

size: few
J: TRBJ2-3
D: TRBD1
V: TRBV7-8
DNA: TGTGCCAGCAGCATCACAGGAGCCAGGGGGTTGTATTTT
CDR3: CASSITGARGLYF

size: few
J: TRBJ2-1
D: NA
V: TRBV15
DNA: TGTGCCACCAGCCCGGGCCAGCTGGCCTACAATGAGCAGTTCTTC
CDR3: CATSPGQLAYNEQFF

size: NA
J: TRBJ2-5
D: NA
V: TRBV6-6
DNA: TGTGCCAGCCAAAGATCCGGGGCTGGAGAGACCCAGTACTTC
CDR3: CASQRSGAGETQYF

size: NA
J: TRBJ2-5
D: NA
V: TRBV24-1
DNA: TGTGCCACCAAGGGGGGTTCGGGGACCCAGTACTTC
CDR3: CATKGGSGTQYF

size: NA
J: TRBJ2-7
D: NA
V: TRBV19
DNA: TGTGCCAGTAGTATACCCGGGGAGGACGAGCAGTACTTC
CDR3: CASSIPGEDEQYF

size: NA
J: TRBJ1-1
D: NA
V: TRBV4-1
DNA: TGCGCCAGCAGCCAACTTCAGGGAAACACTGAAGCTTTCTTT
CDR3: CASSQLQGNTEAFF

size: NA
J: TRBJ2-3
D: NA
V: TRBV7-8
DNA: TGTGCCAGCAGATCCGATTGGGTCACAGATACGCAGTATTTT
CDR3: CASRSDWVTDTQYF

size: NA
J: TRBJ2-1
D: NA
V: TRBV6-5
DNA: TGTGCCAGCACACTAGGCCCTAGAAATGAGCAGTTCTTC
CDR3: CASTLGPRNEQFF

size: NA
J: TRBJ1-2
D: NA
V: TRBV5-6
DNA: TGTGCCAGCAGCTTGGAGCAGGGGAGATATGGCTACACCTTC
CDR3: CASSLEQGRYGYTF

size: NA
J: TRBJ2-5
D: NA
V: TRBV5-4
DNA: TGTGCCAGCGGGAGGGAGACCCAGTACTTC
CDR3: CASGRETQYF

size: NA
J: TRBJ1-5
D: NA
V: TRBV7-2
DNA: TGTGCCAGCAGCAACCGAGGTGGACAGCCCCAGCATTTT
CDR3: CASSNRGGQPQHF

size: NA
J: TRBJ1-1
D: NA
V: TRBV9
DNA: TGTGCCAGCAGCGTCACAGGGACGAACACTGAAGCTTTCTTT
CDR3: CASSVTGTNTEAFF

size: NA
J: TRBJ2-3
D: TRBD2
V: TRBV6-1
DNA: TGTGCCAGCAGTCAAGGGACTAACCCTAGCACAGATACGCAGTATTTT
CDR3: CASSQGTNPSTDTQYF

size: NA
J: TRBJ1-2
D: NA
V: TRBV6-2/TRBV6-3
DNA: TGTGCCAGCAGTTACTCGATTGTTCTCGCAGGACTTTATTATGGCTACACCTTC
CDR3: CASSYSIVLAGLYYGYTF

size: NA
J: TRBJ1-6
D: NA
V: TRBV21-1
DNA: TGTGCCAGCAGCAAAGCACTCATCAGGCGGACGAATTCACCCCTCCACTTT
CDR3: CASSKALIRRTNSPLHF

size: NA
J: TRBJ1-1
D: NA
V: TRBV11-1
DNA: TGTGCCAGCAGCCGATCGACATGGAACACTGAAGCTTTCTTT
CDR3: CASSRSTWNTEAFF

size: NA
J: TRBJ1-3
D: NA
V: TRBV5-8
DNA: TGTGCCAGCAGCTTGGCCCAGTCGGGACACACCATATATTTT
CDR3: CASSLAQSGHTIYF

size: few
J: TRBJ2-3
D: NA
V: TRBV29-1
DNA: TGCAGCGTTGATAGGGGAAGCACAGATACGCAGTATTTT
CDR3: CSVDRGSTDTQYF

size: NA
J: TRBJ1-1
D: NA
V: TRBV9
DNA: TGTGCCAGCAGTGGCACCACGAACACTGAAGCTTTCTTT
CDR3: CASSGTTNTEAFF

size: NA
J: TRBJ2-7
D: TRBD1
V: TRBV4-1
DNA: TGCGCCAGCAGAAAGACAGGGTCCTACGAGCAGTACTTC
CDR3: CASRKTGSYEQYF

size: once
J: TRBJ2-6
D: NA
V: TRBV2
DNA: TGTGCCAGCAGTGTAGCAACTGGGGCCAACGTCCTGACTTTC
CDR3: CASSVATGANVLTF

size: NA
J: TRBJ1-1
D: NA
V: TRBV30
DNA: TGTGCCTGGAGTCGACAGTCGAACACTGAAGCTTTCTTT
CDR3: CAWSRQSNTEAFF

size: NA
J: TRBJ2-7
D: TRBD1
V: TRBV7-9
DNA: TGTGCCAGCAGCCCAAGTTTGGGTAGTGGGGCCAGGGGGACCTACGAGCAGTACTTC
CDR3: CASSPSLGSGARGTYEQYF

size: NA
J: TRBJ1-2
D: TRBD1
V: TRBV15
DNA: TGTGCCACCAGCGCCCGACAGGGGAGCTATGGCTACACCTTC
CDR3: CATSARQGSYGYTF

size: NA
J: TRBJ2-7
D: NA
V: TRBV6-6
DNA: TGTGCCAGCAGCCCAGGGGTCGAGCAGTACTTC
CDR3: CASSPGVEQYF

size: NA
J: TRBJ2-3
D: TRBD2
V: TRBV11-3
DNA: TGTGCCAGCAGTTTAGGGCGGGGGTCTAGCACAGATACGCAGTATTTT
CDR3: CASSLGRGSSTDTQYF

size: few
J: TRBJ1-2
D: TRBD1
V: TRBV9
DNA: TGTGCCAGCAGCGCCCAAAACAGGGGGGGAGGCTACACCTTC
CDR3: CASSAQNRGGGYTF

size: NA
J: TRBJ1-2
D: TRBD1
V: TRBV6-1
DNA: TGTGCCAGCAGTGAAATGTACAGGGGACACTATGGCTACACCTTC
CDR3: CASSEMYRGHYGYTF

size: NA
J: TRBJ2-7
D: NA
V: TRBV12-3/TRBV12-4
DNA: TGTGCCAGCAGTTTATCAGCTCCCTACGAGCAGTACTTC
CDR3: CASSLSAPYEQYF

size: NA
J: TRBJ2-2
D: NA
V: TRBV11-3
DNA: TGTGCCAGCAGCTTAGATCAGGGTGGCGGATGGAACACCGGGGAGCTGTTTTTT
CDR3: CASSLDQGGGWNTGELFF

size: NA
J: TRBJ2-2
D: NA
V: TRBV7-2
DNA: TGTGCCAGCAGCTTCTTTGCGGGGGCGACCACCGGGGAGCTGTTTTTT
CDR3: CASSFFAGATTGELFF

size: NA
J: TRBJ2-7
D: TRBD1
V: TRBV5-1
DNA: TGCGCCAGCAGCCCCGGGACAGCTTCCTACGAGCAGTACTTC
CDR3: CASSPGTASYEQYF

size: NA
J: TRBJ1-2
D: NA
V: TRBV30
DNA: TGTGCCTGGAAAGTCCAGGGAAACTATGGCTACACCTTC
CDR3: CAWKVQGNYGYTF

size: NA
J: TRBJ2-2
D: NA
V: TRBV10-3
DNA: TGTGCCATCAGTGATCTTGCGGGGACATACACCGGGGAGCTGTTTTTT
CDR3: CAISDLAGTYTGELFF

size: NA
J: TRBJ2-1
D: NA
V: TRBV6-6
DNA: TGTGCCAGCAGCTACCTTGGTGAGCAGTTCTTC
CDR3: CASSYLGEQFF

size: NA
J: TRBJ1-1
D: TRBD1
V: TRBV14
DNA: TGTGCCAGCAGCCAAGATTGGACAGGTGAAGCTTTCTTT
CDR3: CASSQDWTGEAFF

size: NA
J: TRBJ1-2
D: NA
V: TRBV18
DNA: TGTGCCAGCTCACCGGCTACGTTGAACTATGGCTACACCTTC
CDR3: CASSPATLNYGYTF

size: few
J: TRBJ2-7
D: TRBD1
V: TRBV6-5
DNA: TGTGCCAGCAGCTTACAAGACAGGGCTGATGAGCAGTACTTC
CDR3: CASSLQDRADEQYF